These 26 T cell receptor beta chains were all obtained from the same sample, sequenced in a study of blood T cell repertoires in COVID-19. TCRdb's table, derived via immunoSEQ multiplex PCR, lists solely in-frame clones and lacks some. The table shows over 200,000 clones, with 92% occurring only once. The sample consisted of peripheral blood. The receptors were sampled from a man in his sixties with COVID-19, enrolled during active disease.

CDR3 nucleotides: TGTGCCTGGAGTCCCAAGACAGGTTTTAATCAGCCCCAGCATTTT. Translation gives CAWSPKTGFNQPQHF. The V call is TRBV30, the J call TRBJ1-5; TRBD1 might be the D (6 bases). The CDR3 runs to 15 residues. Germline assignment: CDR1 GTSNPN and CDR2 SVGIG (reference sequence). Trimming removed 2 bases from V and 4 bases from J, with 15 bases in between.

V gene TRBV28 combines with J gene TRBJ1-2, with 10 bases matching TRBD1. After removal of 5 bases from V and 9 bases from J, the junction contained 15 bases not matched to a gene. The CDR3 extends over 16 amino acids. Germline V lookup: CDR1 MDHEN, CDR2 SYDVKM. CDR3 DNA sequence: TGTGCCAGCAGTACCCGGGACAGGGGCCGTCCGGCTAGCTACACCTTC. It is translated as CASSTRDRGRPASYTF.

The chain couples TRBV2 to TRBJ1-2; 7 nucleotides match TRBD1. The CDR3 sequence is 15 residues long. Trimming cost V 6 bases and J 3 bases; bases outside gene matches: 10. In germline, CDR1 is SNHLY, CDR2 FYNNEI. CDR3 DNA sequence: TGTGCCAGCAGCCCACAGGGGCGAAGTTACTATGGCTACACCTTC. This sequence encodes CASSPQGRSYYGYTF.

The chain is built from TRBV6-5 and TRBJ2-7, with D hard to call. Germline V CDR1 and CDR2: MNHEY, SVGAGI. The CDR3 runs 16 residues. Trimming removed 3 bases from V and 2 bases from J, with 17 bases in between. The CDR3 region is CASSYSQVRFPYEQYF. The CDR3 region has the DNA TGTGCCAGCAGTTATTCCCAGGTCCGCTTCCCCTACGAGCAGTACTTC.

The rearrangement joins TRBV7-9 to TRBJ1-2; the D gene is possibly TRBD1 (6 bases). Germline loops: CDR1 SEHNR, CDR2 FQNEAQ (reference sequence). This CDR3 comprises 15 residues. The V end was cut by 1 base, the J end by 0 bases, with 9 bases between. In nucleotides, the CDR3 is TGTGCCAGCAGCTTAGAAGCAGGGGCTAACTATGGCTACACCTTC. Translated: CASSLEAGANYGYTF.

The rearrangement uses TRBV9 and TRBJ1-1; the D is unclear. The germline gives CDR1 SGDLS, CDR2 YYNGEE. Trimming took 2 bases from V and 1 from J, leaving 9 bases between them. The CDR3 is 14 amino acids. CDR3 sequence: CASSVRGSNTEAFF. CDR3 DNA sequence: TGTGCCAGCAGCGTGCGGGGTTCGAACACTGAAGCTTTCTTT.

This chain uses TRBV27 with TRBJ2-2, with D maybe TRBD1 (5 bases). V dropped 6 bases and J dropped 1 base, with 12 bases sitting between them. This CDR3 is built from 15 residues. Germline V gene lookup returns CDR1 MNHEY and CDR2 SMNVEV (reference sequence). CDR3 residues: CASRPRQGNTGELFF. The CDR3 nucleotides are TGTGCCAGCAGACCTCGGCAGGGGAACACCGGGGAGCTGTTTTTT.

This chain uses TRBV28 with TRBJ1-4; the D gene is possibly TRBD1 (6 bases). Per the germline V gene, CDR1 is MDHEN and CDR2 is SYDVKM. The CDR3 has 13 amino acids. V dropped 10 bases and J dropped 7 bases, with 16 bases sitting between them. The DNA of the CDR3 is TGTGCCACCTTACAGGGTGAAGGTGAAAAACTGTTTTTT. It codes for CATLQGEGEKLFF.

The chain links TRBV7-9 to TRBJ2-3, with a tentative D call TRBD1 (6 bases). V was clipped by 7 bases and J by 6 bases, with 17 bases between them. This CDR3 spans 14 amino acids. Germline V gives CDR1 SEHNR, CDR2 FQNEAQ (reference sequence). The CDR3 coding sequence is TGTGCCAGCATCCCGGACAGATACGCCGATACGCAGTATTTT. Its translation is CASIPDRYADTQYF.

The chain is built from TRBV30 and TRBJ2-1; the match to TRBD2 covers 9 bases. The CDR3 has 16 amino acids. Germline V CDR1 and CDR2: GTSNPN, SVGIG (reference sequence). Losses at the gene ends were 2 bases for V and 1 base for J; bases not matched to a gene: 6. The CDR3 DNA sequence: TGTGCCTGGAGTTATCCGGGACTAGCTTCCTACAATGAGCAGTTCTTC. This sequence encodes CAWSYPGLASYNEQFF.

The chain combines TRBV18 with TRBJ1-3; D is uncertain. In germline, CDR1 is KGHSH, CDR2 LQKENI. This CDR3 comprises 16 residues. Trimming removed 6 bases from V and 4 bases from J, with 19 bases in between. The CDR3 DNA reads TGTGCCAGCTCTCTGGGCCCACCGGGGTCAGGAAACACCATATATTTT. Encoded protein: CASSLGPPGSGNTIYF. The full variable domain, with the rest looked up from reference TRBV18 and TRBJ1-3, is NAGVMQNPRHLVRRRGQEARLRCSPMKGHSHVYWYRQLPEEGLKFMVYLQKENIIDESGMPKERFSAEFPKEGPSILRIQQVVRGDSAAYFCASSLGPPGSGNTIYFGEGSWLTVV.

On this clone itself: At the DNA level, this CDR3 is encoded by other sequences in the same sample as well. CDR3 region: CASSLAVNTEAFF. Written as DNA, the CDR3 is TGCGCCAGCAGCTTGGCGGTGAACACTGAAGCTTTCTTT. This chain uses TRBV5-1 with TRBJ1-1, with unresolved D. Trimming removed 0 bases at V and 0 bases at J, with 3 bases between. Germline V gene lookup returns CDR1 SGHRS and CDR2 YFSETQ. The CDR3 is 13 residues long.

V gene TRBV6-5 combines with J gene TRBJ1-4; D ambiguous. The germline V and J ends were trimmed by 10 bases and 13 bases, with 13 bases remaining between them. Germline-derived CDR1 and CDR2 are MNHEY and SVGAGI. The length of the CDR3 is 10 residues. CDR3 loop: CATGETRLFF. The CDR3 bases are TGTGCCACCGGGGAGACAAGACTGTTTTTT.

The V call is TRBV7-3, the J call TRBJ2-6; D is uncertain. Trimming stripped 5 bases from V and 0 bases from J, with 11 bases between. CDR3 length equals 16 residues. CDR1 is SGHTA, CDR2 FQGTGA, per germline. The CDR3 loop is CASSLETVSGANVLTF. The DNA for the CDR3 is TGTGCCAGCAGCCTAGAGACGGTCTCTGGGGCCAACGTCCTGACTTTC.

A note on this clone: Distinct nucleotide sequences in the sample also encode this CDR3. The rearrangement uses TRBV6-5 and TRBJ1-3; TRBD1 matches 7 bases. J lost 0 bases, V lost 6 bases, and 2 bases had no gene match. The CDR3 extends over 14 amino acids. Germline assignment: CDR1 MNHEY and CDR2 SVGAGI. For the CDR3, the DNA is TGTGCCAGCAGGCCAGGGGGCTCTGGAAACACCATATATTTT. Translating it yields CASRPGGSGNTIYF.

The DNA for the CDR3 is TGTGCCAGCAGCTTAGATGCAGGGGAAGGAAACACCATATATTTT. This encodes CASSLDAGEGNTIYF. This rearrangement joins TRBV7-2 to TRBJ1-3; TRBD1 might be the D (6 bases). There are 15 residues in the CDR3. V was clipped by 1 base and J by 4 bases, with 11 bases between them. Per germline, CDR1 SGHTA and CDR2 FQGNSA.

V gene TRBV5-1 combines with J gene TRBJ2-3; TRBD2 aligns across 13 bases. The CDR3 length is 16 residues. In germline, CDR1 is SGHRS, CDR2 YFSETQ. Losses at the gene ends were 4 bases for V and 2 bases for J; bases not matched to a gene: 4. The CDR3 DNA reads TGCGCCAGCAGCCGCGGACTAGCGGGGGACACAGATACGCAGTATTTT. Its protein is CASSRGLAGDTDTQYF.

Written as DNA, the CDR3 is TGCAGCGTCCCTAGTTCAGTACATTGGGGCTACACCTTC. It codes for CSVPSSVHWGYTF. The V call is TRBV29-1, the J call TRBJ1-2; no reliable D call. CDR1 is SQVTM and CDR2 is ANQGSEA in the germline V gene. The CDR3 has 13 amino acids. The V gene lost 6 bases and the J gene lost 8 bases, with 19 bases spanning the gap.

Only a few counts were recorded for this clone. This rearrangement joins TRBV7-2 to TRBJ2-7, with 10 bases fitting TRBD1. Germline CDR1 SGHTA, CDR2 FQGNSA. With V trimmed by 0 bases and J by 5 bases, 7 bases remained unmatched. The CDR3 covers 16 residues. CDR3: CASSLATGTGVHEQYF. The CDR3 region has the DNA TGTGCCAGCAGCTTAGCGACAGGGACAGGGGTCCACGAGCAGTACTTC.

The genes are TRBV5-6 and TRBJ2-1; 11 nucleotides line up with TRBD1. CDR1 and CDR2 (germline): SGHDT, YYEEEE. Losses at the gene ends were 0 bases for V and 9 bases for J; bases not matched to a gene: 11. The CDR3 runs 17 residues. The CDR3 reads CASSLVGDRGFYGEQFF. CDR3 bases: TGTGCCAGCAGCTTGGTCGGGGACAGGGGGTTTTACGGTGAGCAGTTCTTC.

The genes are TRBV4-3 and TRBJ2-5, with 14 bases aligning to TRBD2. The CDR3 covers 17 residues. V was pared by 1 base and J by 4 bases, with 5 bases of the junction left unmatched. CDR1 and CDR2 from the germline V gene are LGHNA and YSLEER. DNA of the CDR3: TGCGCCAGCAGCCAAGTTATTGGACTAGCGGGAGGAGAGACCCAGTACTTC. This codes for CASSQVIGLAGGETQYF.

The rearrangement uses TRBV28 and TRBJ1-1; possible D gene TRBD1, 5 bases. The CDR3 is 12 residues long. Germline CDR1 reads MDHEN; CDR2 reads SYDVKM. The germline V and J ends were trimmed by 10 bases and 5 bases, with 14 bases remaining between them. The CDR3 sequence: CATLYGGTEAFF. The CDR3 DNA reads as TGTGCCACCCTTTACGGGGGAACTGAAGCTTTCTTT. The whole variable domain, remainder taken from reference TRBV28 and TRBJ1-1, is DVKVTQSSRYLVKRTGEKVFLECVQDMDHENMFWYRQDPGLGLRLIYFSYDVKMKEKGDIPEGYSVSREKKERFSLILESASTNQTSMYLCATLYGGTEAFFGQGTRLTVV.

This chain connects TRBV2 to TRBJ1-4; D unresolved. The CDR3 has 13 residues. V lost 6 bases, J lost 7 bases, and 12 bases lay in between. The germline CDR1 and CDR2 sequences are SNHLY and FYNNEI. CDR3 protein: CASSLTGSEKLFF. CDR3 DNA sequence: TGTGCCAGCAGCCTCACCGGGTCTGAAAAACTGTTTTTT.

The rearrangement uses TRBV7-2 and TRBJ1-6; D unresolved. Germline-derived CDR1 and CDR2 are SGHTA and FQGNSA. Trimming pared 1 base from V and 7 bases from J, leaving 14 bases between. This CDR3 has 16 residues. The CDR3 here is CASSLEGVRKNSPLHF. The CDR3 DNA sequence: TGTGCCAGCAGCTTAGAAGGAGTTCGAAAGAATTCACCCCTCCACTTT.

The CDR3 DNA sequence: TGTGCCAGCACCCCTCCCGTGGGGACAGGTTATGGCTACACCTTC. Translation: CASTPPVGTGYGYTF. The rearrangement links TRBV28 to TRBJ1-2; the match to TRBD1 covers 8 bases. V lost 7 bases and J lost 5; bases outside the gene matches: 12. CDR3 length: 15 residues. Germline CDR1 and CDR2: MDHEN and SYDVKM.

This clone occurred once. This sequence joins TRBV5-5 and TRBJ2-7; 7 bases map to TRBD1. This CDR3 spans 13 amino acids. Germline-derived CDR1 and CDR2 are SGHKS and YYEKEE (reference sequence). The junction had 3 bases not matched to a gene; V was cut back by 4 bases and J by 2 bases. The DNA for the CDR3 is TGTGCCAGCAGCCGACAGGGTACCTACGAGCAGTACTTC. This encodes CASSRQGTYEQYF.